A selection of T cell receptor beta chains follows, all from one sample in a study of blood T cell repertoires in COVID-19. Measured with immunoSEQ multiplex PCR; TCRdb has only the in-frame clones, and not every one. The sample includes fewer than 500,000 clones, 70% to 90% seen only once; the top ten take more than 0.7%. The sequencing sample was made of peripheral blood. These receptors were taken from a man between 18 and 35 years old with COVID-19, enrolled during active disease. Each CDR3 is given with its conserved first and last residue. D genes are given only for firm matches. The size of a clone is reported for some rows only, either as once, few or many, or as a class for expanded clones.

>NA|TRBV15|TRBD1|16|TRBJ1-2
TGTGCCACCAGCAGACAACTCCCCGGACAGGGGGGTGGCTACACCTTC
CATSRQLPGQGGGYTF
>NA|TRBV5-5|TRBD2|17|TRBJ2-7
TGTGCCAGCAGCTTGGATTTTCTGACTAGCGGGAGGTACGAGCAGTACTTC
CASSLDFLTSGRYEQYF
>NA|TRBV13|NA|14|TRBJ2-5
TGTGCCAGCAGATTTGGACAGTCTCAAGAGACCCAGTACTTC
CASRFGQSQETQYF
>NA|TRBV4-1|TRBD1|16|TRBJ2-7
TGCGCCAGCAGCCAAGATGAAAGACAGGGGTATGACGAGCAGTACTTC
CASSQDERQGYDEQYF
>NA|TRBV3-1/TRBV3-2|NA|13|TRBJ2-7
TGTGCCAGCAGCCAAGGGGAGACCTACGAGCAGTACTTC
CASSQGETYEQYF
>NA|TRBV6-5|NA|14|TRBJ1-2
TGTGCCAGCAGACGCGAACCAACGACAAGTGGCTACACCTTC
CASRREPTTSGYTF
>few|TRBV7-9|NA|13|TRBJ1-2
TGTGCCAACGGACGGGACGGACTAGATGGCTACACCTTC
CANGRDGLDGYTF
>NA|TRBV11-2|NA|15|TRBJ1-4
TGTGCCAGCAGCGAAATACAGGGCATTAATGAAAAACTGTTTTTT
CASSEIQGINEKLFF
>once|TRBV6-5|NA|12|TRBJ2-3
TGTGCCAGCAGTACTCCGGGGGATACGCAGTATTTT
CASSTPGDTQYF
>NA|TRBV4-1|TRBD2|15|TRBJ2-7
TGCGCCAGCAGCCAAACTAGCGGGAGTTGGTACGAGCAGTACTTC
CASSQTSGSWYEQYF
>NA|TRBV10-3|TRBD1|15|TRBJ1-2
TGTGCCATCAGTGGGGCAGGGGGCTCAGTAGATGGCTACACCTTC
CAISGAGGSVDGYTF
>NA|TRBV30|NA|15|TRBJ1-2
TGTGCCTGGAGTGTGATTTCAGGGAGGTCCTATGGCTACACCTTC
CAWSVISGRSYGYTF
>NA|TRBV25-1|TRBD2|15|TRBJ2-3
TGTGCCAGCAGTGACCAAACTAGCGGGAGAGATACGCAGTATTTT
CASSDQTSGRDTQYF
>NA|TRBV18|TRBD1|14|TRBJ2-7
TGTGCCAGCTCAACCGACAGGGGCCCCTACGAGCAGTACTTC
CASSTDRGPYEQYF
>NA|TRBV7-8|NA|21|TRBJ1-1
TGTGCCAGCAGCTTCCCCGGGCAGGGAGTGGGGGGACTGACAGCGAACACTGAAGCTTTCTTT
CASSFPGQGVGGLTANTEAFF
>NA|TRBV28|NA|13|TRBJ1-1
TGTGCCAGCAGTTTTGTGACTCCGACTGAAGCTTTCTTT
CASSFVTPTEAFF
>once|TRBV5-1|TRBD1|15|TRBJ2-1
TGCGCCAGCAGCCAAGGACAGGGTTCCCACAATGAGCAGTTCTTC
CASSQGQGSHNEQFF
>NA|TRBV4-2|NA|15|TRBJ2-1
TGTGCCAGCAGCCGAGCCGGAGGACCCGACAATGAGCAGTTCTTC
CASSRAGGPDNEQFF
>NA|TRBV5-1|NA|14|TRBJ2-1
TGCGCCAGCAGCTTGGCCGAAGAGCGACTACAGCAGTTCTTC
CASSLAEERLQQFF
>NA|TRBV19|TRBD1|17|TRBJ2-6
TGTGCCAGTTGCACCGGGACAGGCTCCTCTGGGGCCAACGTCCTGACTTTC
CASCTGTGSSGANVLTF
>NA|TRBV19|TRBD2|15|TRBJ2-4
TGTGCCAGTAGTGAGACTAGCGGGAGCTACCTAATTCAGTACTTC
CASSETSGSYLIQYF
>once|TRBV3-1/TRBV3-2|NA|15|TRBJ2-4
TGTGCCAGCAGCCAAGTAACAGGGAGTTTGGACATTCAGTACTTC
CASSQVTGSLDIQYF
>once|TRBV6-2/TRBV6-3|TRBD2|15|TRBJ2-1
TGTGCCAGCAGTTGGTCTAGCGGGACCTACAATGAGCAGTTCTTC
CASSWSSGTYNEQFF
>NA|TRBV5-1|TRBD2|14|TRBJ2-7
TGCGCCAGCAGCTGGACTAGCGGACCCTCCGAGCAGTACTTC
CASSWTSGPSEQYF
>NA|TRBV6-1|TRBD1|13|TRBJ1-1
TGTGCCAGCAGTGAAGGGGACAGGGGGGAAGCTTTCTTT
CASSEGDRGEAFF
>NA|TRBV14|NA|17|TRBJ2-1
TGTGCCAGCAGCCAAGCCGGTAGGGCAGGACGGGGGAATGAGCAGTTCTTC
CASSQAGRAGRGNEQFF
>NA|TRBV28|TRBD2|15|TRBJ2-7
TGTGCCAGCAGTTTAATTCCCGGGACTAGGGGGGAGCAGTACTTC
CASSLIPGTRGEQYF
>NA|TRBV4-1|TRBD2|17|TRBJ2-1
TGCGCCAGCAGCCAAGGGGGGACTAGCGGGACTTACAATGAGCAGTTCTTC
CASSQGGTSGTYNEQFF
>NA|TRBV3-1/TRBV3-2|NA|14|TRBJ1-2
TGTGCCAGCAGCCAAGACTCCCCGGGCTATGGCTACACCTTC
CASSQDSPGYGYTF
>NA|TRBV6-4|NA|12|TRBJ1-2
TGTGCCAGCAGTGACTCGGGGGGAAGCTACACCTTC
CASSDSGGSYTF
>NA|TRBV5-1|NA|14|TRBJ2-7
TGCGCCAGCAGCTTGGAGGCGGCTTCCTACGAGCAGTACTTC
CASSLEAASYEQYF
>NA|TRBV3-1/TRBV3-2|NA|15|TRBJ2-3
TGTGCCAGCAGCCGCCGGGACTTACCGACAGATACGCAGTATTTT
CASSRRDLPTDTQYF
>NA|TRBV4-2|TRBD1|13|TRBJ1-4
TGTGCCAGCAAGGGACAGGGTCATGAAAAACTGTTTTTT
CASKGQGHEKLFF
>NA|TRBV20-1|TRBD1|11|TRBJ2-1
TGCAGTGCTACGGGACAGGGCCAGCAGTTCTTC
CSATGQGQQFF
>few|TRBV2|NA|14|TRBJ2-5
TGTGCCAGCATATCGGGAGAGTACCAAGAGACCCAGTACTTC
CASISGEYQETQYF
>NA|TRBV6-2/TRBV6-3|TRBD1|17|TRBJ1-2
TGTGCCAGCAGTAAATACCGGACAGGCGCATCCTTCTATGGCTACACCTTC
CASSKYRTGASFYGYTF
>NA|TRBV5-6|NA|13|TRBJ2-7
TGTGCCAGCAGCAGAACAGGGATTTACGAGCAGTACTTC
CASSRTGIYEQYF
>once|TRBV27|NA|13|TRBJ2-1
TGTGCCAGCAGTTTCGGGGGCTACAATGAGCAGTTCTTC
CASSFGGYNEQFF
>NA|TRBV3-1/TRBV3-2|TRBD1|16|TRBJ2-2
TGTGCCAGCAGCCTAGGACAGGGGTTGAACACCGGGGAGCTGTTTTTT
CASSLGQGLNTGELFF
>NA|TRBV6-1|TRBD2|16|TRBJ2-5
TGTGCCAGCAGTGAACCTTCTAGCGGGGCACCAGAGACCCAGTACTTC
CASSEPSSGAPETQYF